This TCR beta chain was profiled in a study of identical twins. A remark on this clonotype: Antigen specificity is unknown.

Study-wide points: Fewer insertions were carried by abundant cord blood beta clonotypes, but none was seen in memory repertoires.

CDR3 length: 15 residues. Trimming removed 2 bases at V and 8 bases at J, with 17 bases between. Per germline, CDR1 SGHRS and CDR2 YFSETQ. Addition of a universal primer site occurred through template switching, and cDNA carried unique molecular identifiers. A single record per CDR3 protein comes from TCRdb applying MiXCR to the 5' RACE reads. The repertoire has under 300,000 distinct CDR3 sequences, over 11% of them found once; the top ten carry around 9.5%. The sequence was obtained from a woman aged 18-30 years in good health. Source material: memory (CD45RO+) T cells sorted from blood. This chain connects TRBV5-1 to TRBJ2-4, with D possibly matching TRBD2 (6 bases). As DNA, the CDR3 is TGCGCCAGCAGCTTTGGCGGGGATTCCCGGGACATTCAGTACTTC. Protein product: CASSFGGDSRDIQYF. The full variable domain, its missing parts supplied by reference TRBV5-1 and TRBJ2-4, is KAGVTQTPRYLIKTRGQQVTLSCSPISGHRSVSWYQQTPGQGLQFLFEYFSETQRNKGNFPGRFSGRQFSNSRSEMNVSTLELGDSALYLCASSFGGDSRDIQYFGAGTRLSVL.